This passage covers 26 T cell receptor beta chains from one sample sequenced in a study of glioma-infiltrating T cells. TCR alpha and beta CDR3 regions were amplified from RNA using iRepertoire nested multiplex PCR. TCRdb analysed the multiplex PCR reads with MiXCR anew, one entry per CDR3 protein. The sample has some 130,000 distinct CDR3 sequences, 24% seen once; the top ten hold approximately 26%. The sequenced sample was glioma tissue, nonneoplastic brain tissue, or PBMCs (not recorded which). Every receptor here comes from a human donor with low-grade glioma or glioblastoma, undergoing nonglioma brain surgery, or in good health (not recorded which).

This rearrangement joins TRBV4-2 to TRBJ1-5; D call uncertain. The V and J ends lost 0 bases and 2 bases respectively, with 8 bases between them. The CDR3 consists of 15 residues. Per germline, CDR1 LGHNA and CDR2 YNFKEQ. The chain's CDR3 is CASSQEVMGNQPQHF. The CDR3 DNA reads TGTGCCAGCAGCCAAGAGGTAATGGGCAATCAGCCCCAGCATTTT.

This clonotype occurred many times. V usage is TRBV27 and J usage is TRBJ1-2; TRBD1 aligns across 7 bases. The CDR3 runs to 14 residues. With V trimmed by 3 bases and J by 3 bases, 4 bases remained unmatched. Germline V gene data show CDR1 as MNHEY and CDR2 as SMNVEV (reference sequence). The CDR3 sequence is CASSFTGVDYGYTF. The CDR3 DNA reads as TGTGCCAGCAGTTTTACAGGGGTGGACTATGGCTACACCTTC.

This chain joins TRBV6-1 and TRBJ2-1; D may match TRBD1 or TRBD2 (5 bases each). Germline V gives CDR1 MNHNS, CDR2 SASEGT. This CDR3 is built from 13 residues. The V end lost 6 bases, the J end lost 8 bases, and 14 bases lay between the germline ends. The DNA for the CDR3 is TGTGCCAGCAGAGTTAAGATGGGGGATGAGCAGTTCTTC. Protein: CASRVKMGDEQFF.

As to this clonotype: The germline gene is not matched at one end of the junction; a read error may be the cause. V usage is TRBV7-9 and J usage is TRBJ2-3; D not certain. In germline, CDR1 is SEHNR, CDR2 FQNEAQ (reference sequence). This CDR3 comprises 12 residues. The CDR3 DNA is TGTGCCAGCAGCTTTAGCACAGTTACGCAGTATTTT. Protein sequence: CASSFSTVTQYF.

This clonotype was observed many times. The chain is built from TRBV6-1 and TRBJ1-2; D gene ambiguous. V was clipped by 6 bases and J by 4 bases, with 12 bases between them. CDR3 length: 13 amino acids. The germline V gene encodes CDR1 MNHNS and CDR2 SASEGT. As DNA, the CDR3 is TGTGCCAGCAGCTTGGGGATCCGCTATGGCTACACCTTC. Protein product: CASSLGIRYGYTF.

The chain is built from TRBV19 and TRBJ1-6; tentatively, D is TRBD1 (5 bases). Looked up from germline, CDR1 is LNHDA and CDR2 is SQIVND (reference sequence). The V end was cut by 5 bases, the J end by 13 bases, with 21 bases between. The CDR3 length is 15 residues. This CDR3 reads CASSPAAGPRWPLHF. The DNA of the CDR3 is TGTGCCAGTAGTCCCGCGGCAGGGCCCAGGTGGCCCCTCCACTTT.

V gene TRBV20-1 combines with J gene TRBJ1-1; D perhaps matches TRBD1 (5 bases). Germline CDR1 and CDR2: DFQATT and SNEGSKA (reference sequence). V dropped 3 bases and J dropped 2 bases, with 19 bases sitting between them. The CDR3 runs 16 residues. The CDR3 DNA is TGCAGTGCTAGCGGGTCCGGGACGGTGGTAAACACTGAAGCTTTCTTT. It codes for CSASGSGTVVNTEAFF.

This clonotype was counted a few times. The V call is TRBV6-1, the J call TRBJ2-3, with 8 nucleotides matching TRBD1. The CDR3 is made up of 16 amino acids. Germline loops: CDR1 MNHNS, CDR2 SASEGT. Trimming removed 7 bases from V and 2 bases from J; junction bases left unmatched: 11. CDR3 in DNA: TGTGCCAGCACTTCAGGGGGCGTGGGGCTCACAGATACGCAGTATTTT. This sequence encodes CASTSGGVGLTDTQYF.

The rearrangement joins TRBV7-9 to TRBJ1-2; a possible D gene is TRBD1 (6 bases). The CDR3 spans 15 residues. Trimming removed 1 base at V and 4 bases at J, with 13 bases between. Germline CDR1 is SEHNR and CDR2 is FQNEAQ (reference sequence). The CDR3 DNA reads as TGTGCCAGCAGCTTAGAACAGGGAAAGTCCTATGGCTACACCTTC. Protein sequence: CASSLEQGKSYGYTF.

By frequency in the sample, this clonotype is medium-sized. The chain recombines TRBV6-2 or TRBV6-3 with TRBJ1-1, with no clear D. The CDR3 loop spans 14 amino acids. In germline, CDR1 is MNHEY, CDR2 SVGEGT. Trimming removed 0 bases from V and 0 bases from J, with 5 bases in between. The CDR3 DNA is TGTGCCAGCAGTTACTCAGGATTGAACACTGAAGCTTTCTTT. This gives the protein CASSYSGLNTEAFF.

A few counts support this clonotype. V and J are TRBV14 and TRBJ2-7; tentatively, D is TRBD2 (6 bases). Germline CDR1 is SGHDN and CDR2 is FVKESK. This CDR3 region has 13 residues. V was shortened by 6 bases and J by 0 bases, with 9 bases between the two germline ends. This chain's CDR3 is CASRGGSSYEQYV. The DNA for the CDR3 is TGTGCCAGCAGGGGAGGAAGCTCCTACGAGCAGTACGTC.

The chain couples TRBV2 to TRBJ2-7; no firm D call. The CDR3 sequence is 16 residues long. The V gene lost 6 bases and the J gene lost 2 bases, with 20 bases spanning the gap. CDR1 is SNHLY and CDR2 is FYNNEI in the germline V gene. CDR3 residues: CASRKGGVGNPYEQYV. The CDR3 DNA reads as TGTGCCAGCAGGAAAGGTGGGGTAGGCAACCCCTACGAGCAGTACGTC.

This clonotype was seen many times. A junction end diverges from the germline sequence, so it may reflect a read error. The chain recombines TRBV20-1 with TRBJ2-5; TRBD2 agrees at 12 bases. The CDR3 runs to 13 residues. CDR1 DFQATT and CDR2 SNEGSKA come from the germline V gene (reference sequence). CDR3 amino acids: CSTSGGWEETQYF. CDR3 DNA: TGCAGTACTAGCGGGGGGTGGGAAGAGACCCAGTACTTC.

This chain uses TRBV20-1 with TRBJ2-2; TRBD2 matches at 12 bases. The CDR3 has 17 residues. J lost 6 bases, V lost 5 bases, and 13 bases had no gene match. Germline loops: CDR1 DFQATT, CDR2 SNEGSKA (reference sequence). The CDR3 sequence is CSAPPQPGLAGSGELFF. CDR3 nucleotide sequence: TGCAGTGCTCCCCCCCAGCCGGGACTAGCGGGTTCCGGGGAGCTGTTTTTT.

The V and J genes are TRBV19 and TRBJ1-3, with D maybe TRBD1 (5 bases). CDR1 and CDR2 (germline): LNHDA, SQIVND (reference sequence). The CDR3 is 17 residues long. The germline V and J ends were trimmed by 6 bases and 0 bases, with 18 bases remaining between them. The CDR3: CASRRPGDSNSGNTIYF. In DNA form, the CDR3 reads TGTGCCAGTAGGCGACCCGGGGACTCCAACTCTGGAAACACCATATATTTT.

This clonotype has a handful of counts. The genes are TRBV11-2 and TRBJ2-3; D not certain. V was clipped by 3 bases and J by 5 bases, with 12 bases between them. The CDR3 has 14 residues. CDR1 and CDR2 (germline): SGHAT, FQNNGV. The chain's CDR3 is CASSLKVPLDTQYF. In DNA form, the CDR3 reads TGTGCCAGCAGCTTGAAGGTGCCTCTAGATACGCAGTATTTT.

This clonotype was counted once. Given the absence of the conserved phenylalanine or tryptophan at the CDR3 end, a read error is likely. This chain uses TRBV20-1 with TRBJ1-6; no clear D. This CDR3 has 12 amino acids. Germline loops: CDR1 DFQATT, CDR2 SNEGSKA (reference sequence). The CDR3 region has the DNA TGCAGTGCTAGAGGGGAGAGTTCACCTCTCCACTCT. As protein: CSARGESSPLHS.

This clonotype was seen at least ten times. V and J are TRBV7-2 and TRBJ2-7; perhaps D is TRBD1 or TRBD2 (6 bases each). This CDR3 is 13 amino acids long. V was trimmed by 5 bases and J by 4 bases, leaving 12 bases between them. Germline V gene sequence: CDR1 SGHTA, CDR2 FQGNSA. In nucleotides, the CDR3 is TGTGCCAGCAGCATCGGGGGCGCATACGAGCAGTACGTC. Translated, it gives CASSIGGAYEQYV.

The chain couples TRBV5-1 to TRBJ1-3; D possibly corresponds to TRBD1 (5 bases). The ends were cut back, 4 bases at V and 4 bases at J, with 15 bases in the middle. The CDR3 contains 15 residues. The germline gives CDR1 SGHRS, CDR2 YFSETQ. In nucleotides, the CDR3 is TGCGCCAGCAGCCTTACGGGACCCGGGGGAAACACCATATATTTT. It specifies CASSLTGPGGNTIYF.

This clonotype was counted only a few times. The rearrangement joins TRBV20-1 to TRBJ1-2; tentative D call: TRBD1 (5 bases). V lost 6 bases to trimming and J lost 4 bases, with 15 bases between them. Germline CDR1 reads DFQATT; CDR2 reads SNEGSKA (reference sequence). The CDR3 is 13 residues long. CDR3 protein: CSASNGTSYGYTF. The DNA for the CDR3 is TGCAGTGCATCGAACGGGACCTCCTATGGCTACACCTTC.

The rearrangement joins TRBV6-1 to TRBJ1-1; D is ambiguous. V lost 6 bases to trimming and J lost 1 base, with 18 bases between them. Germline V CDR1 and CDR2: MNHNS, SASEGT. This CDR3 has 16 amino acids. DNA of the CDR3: TGTGCCAGCAGGTTACAGACCCTCCTTAGGAACACTGAAGCTTTCTTT. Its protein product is CASRLQTLLRNTEAFF.

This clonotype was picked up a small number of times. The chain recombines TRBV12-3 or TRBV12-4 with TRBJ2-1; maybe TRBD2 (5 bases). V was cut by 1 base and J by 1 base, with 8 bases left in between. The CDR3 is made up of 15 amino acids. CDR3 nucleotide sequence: TGTGCCAGCAGTTTAGTAGCGAAGTCCTACAATGAGCAGTTCTTC. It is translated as CASSLVAKSYNEQFF.

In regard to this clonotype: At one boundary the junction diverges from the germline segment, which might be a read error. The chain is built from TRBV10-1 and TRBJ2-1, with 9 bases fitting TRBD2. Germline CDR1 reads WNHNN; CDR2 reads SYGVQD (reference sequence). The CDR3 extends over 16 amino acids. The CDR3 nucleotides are TGCGCCAGCAGTGAGGCGGTAGCGGGGGTAAAGAGTGAGCAGCTCTTC. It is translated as CASSEAVAGVKSEQLF.

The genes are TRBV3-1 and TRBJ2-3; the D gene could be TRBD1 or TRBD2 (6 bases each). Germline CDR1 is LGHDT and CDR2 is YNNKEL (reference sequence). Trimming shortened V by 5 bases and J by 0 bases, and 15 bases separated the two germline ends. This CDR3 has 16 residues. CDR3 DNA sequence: TGTGCCAGCAGCGGACCCACAGGGACTAGCACAGATACGCAGTATTTT. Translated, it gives CASSGPTGTSTDTQYF.

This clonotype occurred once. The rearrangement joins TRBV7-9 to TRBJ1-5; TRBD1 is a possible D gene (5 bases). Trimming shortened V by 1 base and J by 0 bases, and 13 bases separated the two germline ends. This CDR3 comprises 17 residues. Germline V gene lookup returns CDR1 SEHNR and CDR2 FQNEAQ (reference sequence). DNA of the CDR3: TGTGCCAGCAGCTTAGGGGGCGGAGCATATAGCAATCAGCCCCAGCATTTT. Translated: CASSLGGGAYSNQPQHF.

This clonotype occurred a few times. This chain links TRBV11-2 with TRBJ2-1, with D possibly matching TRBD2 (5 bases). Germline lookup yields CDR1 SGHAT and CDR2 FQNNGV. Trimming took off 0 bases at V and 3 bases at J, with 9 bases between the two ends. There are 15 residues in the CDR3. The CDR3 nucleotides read TGTGCCAGCAGCTTAGACGGGGATGTCTACAATGAGCAGTTCTTC. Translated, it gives CASSLDGDVYNEQFF. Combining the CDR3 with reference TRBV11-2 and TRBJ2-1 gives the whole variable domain EAGVAQSPRYKIIEKRQSVAFWCNPISGHATLYWYQQILGQGPKLLIQFQNNGVVDDSQLPKDRFSAERLKGVDSTLKIQPAKLEDSAVYLCASSLDGDVYNEQFFGPGTRLTVL.